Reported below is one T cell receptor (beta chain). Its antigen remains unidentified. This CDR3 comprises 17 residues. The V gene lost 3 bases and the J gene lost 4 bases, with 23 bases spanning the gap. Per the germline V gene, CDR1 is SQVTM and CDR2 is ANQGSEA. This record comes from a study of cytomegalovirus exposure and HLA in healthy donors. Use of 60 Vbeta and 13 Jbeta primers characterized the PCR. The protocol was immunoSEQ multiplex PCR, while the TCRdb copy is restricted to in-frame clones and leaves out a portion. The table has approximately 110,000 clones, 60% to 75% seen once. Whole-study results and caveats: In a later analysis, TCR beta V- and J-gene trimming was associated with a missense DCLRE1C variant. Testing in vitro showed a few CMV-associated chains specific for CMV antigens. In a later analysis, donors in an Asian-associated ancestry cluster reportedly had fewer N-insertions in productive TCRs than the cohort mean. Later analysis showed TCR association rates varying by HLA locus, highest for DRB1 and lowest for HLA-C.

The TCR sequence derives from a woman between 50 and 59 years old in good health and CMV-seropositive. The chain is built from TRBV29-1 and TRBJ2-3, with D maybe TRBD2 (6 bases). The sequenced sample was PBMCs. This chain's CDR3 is CSVDRSWSGLVADTQYF. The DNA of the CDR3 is TGCAGCGTTGATAGGAGTTGGTCGGGACTTGTCGCAGATACGCAGTATTTT.